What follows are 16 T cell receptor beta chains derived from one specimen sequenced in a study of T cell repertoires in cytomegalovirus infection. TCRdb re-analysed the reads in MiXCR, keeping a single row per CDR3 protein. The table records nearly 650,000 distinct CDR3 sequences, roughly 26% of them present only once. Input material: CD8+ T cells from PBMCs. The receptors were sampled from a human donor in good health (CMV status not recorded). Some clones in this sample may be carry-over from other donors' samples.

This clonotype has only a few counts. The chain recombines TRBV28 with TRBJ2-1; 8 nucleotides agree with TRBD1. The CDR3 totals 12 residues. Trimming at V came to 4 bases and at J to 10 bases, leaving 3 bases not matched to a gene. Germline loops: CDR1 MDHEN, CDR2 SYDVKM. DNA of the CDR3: TGTGCCAGCAGTTGGACAGGGACCGAGCAGTTCTTC. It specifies CASSWTGTEQFF. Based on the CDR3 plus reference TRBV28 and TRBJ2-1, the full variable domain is DVKVTQSSRYLVKRTGEKVFLECVQDMDHENMFWYRQDPGLGLRLIYFSYDVKMKEKGDIPEGYSVSREKKERFSLILESASTNQTSMYLCASSWTGTEQFFGPGTRLTVL.

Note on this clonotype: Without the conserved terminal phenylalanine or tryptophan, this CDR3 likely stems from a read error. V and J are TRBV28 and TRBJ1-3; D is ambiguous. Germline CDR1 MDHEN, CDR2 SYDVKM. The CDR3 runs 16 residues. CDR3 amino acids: CANSALMGGSGNTIYV. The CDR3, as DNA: TGTGCCAACAGTGCTCTGATGGGAGGCTCTGGAAACACCATATATGTT.

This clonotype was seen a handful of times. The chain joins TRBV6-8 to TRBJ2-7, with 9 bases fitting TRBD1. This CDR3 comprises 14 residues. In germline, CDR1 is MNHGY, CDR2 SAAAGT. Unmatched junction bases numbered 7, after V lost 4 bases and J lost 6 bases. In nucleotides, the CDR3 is TGTGCCAGCAGTTGGGGGACAGGGTATGGCGAGCAGTACTTC. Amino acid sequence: CASSWGTGYGEQYF.

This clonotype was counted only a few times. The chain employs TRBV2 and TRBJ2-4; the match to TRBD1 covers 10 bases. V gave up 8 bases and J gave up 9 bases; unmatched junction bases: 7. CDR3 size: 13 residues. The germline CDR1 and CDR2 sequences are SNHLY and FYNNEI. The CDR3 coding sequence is TGTGCCAGCTTAGACCGGGACAGGGGCATTCAGTACTTC. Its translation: CASLDRDRGIQYF.

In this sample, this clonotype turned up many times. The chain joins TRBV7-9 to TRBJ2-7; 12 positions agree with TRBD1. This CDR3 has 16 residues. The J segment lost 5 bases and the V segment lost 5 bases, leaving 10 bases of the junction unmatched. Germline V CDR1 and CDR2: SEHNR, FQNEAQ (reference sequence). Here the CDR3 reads CASSTRWDRGRDEQYF. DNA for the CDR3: TGTGCCAGCAGCACCCGGTGGGACAGGGGGCGCGACGAGCAGTACTTC.

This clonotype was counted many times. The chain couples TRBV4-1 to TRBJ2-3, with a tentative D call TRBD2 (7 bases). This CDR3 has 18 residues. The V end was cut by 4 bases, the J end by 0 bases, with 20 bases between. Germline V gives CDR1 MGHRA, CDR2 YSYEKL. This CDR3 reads CASSPLGGPGVSTDTQYF. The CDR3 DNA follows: TGCGCCAGCAGCCCCCTGGGGGGGCCGGGGGTTAGCACAGATACGCAGTATTTT.

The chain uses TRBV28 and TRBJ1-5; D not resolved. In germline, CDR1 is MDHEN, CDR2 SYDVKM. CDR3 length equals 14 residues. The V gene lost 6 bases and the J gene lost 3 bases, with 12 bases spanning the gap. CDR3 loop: CASREGFDNQPQHF. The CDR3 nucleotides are TGTGCCAGCAGAGAGGGCTTTGACAATCAGCCCCAGCATTTT.

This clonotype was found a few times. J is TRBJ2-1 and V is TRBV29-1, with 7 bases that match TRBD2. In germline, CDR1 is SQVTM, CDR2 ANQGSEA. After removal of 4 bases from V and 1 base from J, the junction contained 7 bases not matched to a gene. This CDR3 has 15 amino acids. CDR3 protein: CSVVARGESYNEQFF. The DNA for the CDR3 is TGCAGCGTTGTGGCTCGGGGGGAATCCTACAATGAGCAGTTCTTC.

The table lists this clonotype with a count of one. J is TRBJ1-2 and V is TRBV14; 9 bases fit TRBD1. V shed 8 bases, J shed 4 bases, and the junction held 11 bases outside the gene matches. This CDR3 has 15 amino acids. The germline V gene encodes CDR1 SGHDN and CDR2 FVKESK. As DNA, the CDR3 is TGTGCCAGCGGCCTCGGTTGGGGACAGGGCTATGGCTACACCTTC. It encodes CASGLGWGQGYGYTF.

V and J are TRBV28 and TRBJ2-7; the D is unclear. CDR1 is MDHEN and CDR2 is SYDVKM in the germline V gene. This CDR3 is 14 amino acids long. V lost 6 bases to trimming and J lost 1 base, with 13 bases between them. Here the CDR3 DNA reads TGTGCCAGCAGCCGATTAGACCCGTCCTACGAGCAGTACGTC. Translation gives CASSRLDPSYEQYV.

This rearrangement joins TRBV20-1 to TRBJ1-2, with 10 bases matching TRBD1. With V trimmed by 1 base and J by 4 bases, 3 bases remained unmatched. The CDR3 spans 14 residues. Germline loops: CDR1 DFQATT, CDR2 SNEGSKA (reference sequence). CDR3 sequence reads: CSARGTGGFYGYTF. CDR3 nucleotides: TGCAGTGCTAGAGGGACAGGGGGATTCTATGGCTACACCTTC.

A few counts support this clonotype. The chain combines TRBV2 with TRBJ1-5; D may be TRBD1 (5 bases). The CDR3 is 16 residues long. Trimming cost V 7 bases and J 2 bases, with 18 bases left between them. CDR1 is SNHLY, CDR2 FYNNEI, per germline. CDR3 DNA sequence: TGTGCCAGCACCCTATCTGGTGGAGGGGGCAATCAGCCCCAGCATTTT. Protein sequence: CASTLSGGGGNQPQHF. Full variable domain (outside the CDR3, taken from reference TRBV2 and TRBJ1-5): EPEVTQTPSHQVTQMGQEVILRCVPISNHLYFYWYRQILGQKVEFLVSFYNNEISEKSEIFDDQFSVERPDGSNFTLKIRSTKLEDSAMYFCASTLSGGGGNQPQHFGDGTRLSIL.

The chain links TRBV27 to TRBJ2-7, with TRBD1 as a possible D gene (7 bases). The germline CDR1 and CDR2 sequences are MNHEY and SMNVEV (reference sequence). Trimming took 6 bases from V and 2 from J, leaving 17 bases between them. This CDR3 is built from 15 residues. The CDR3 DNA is TGTGCCAGCAGGGCGGGACTGACAGGGCCCTACGAGCAGTACTTC. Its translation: CASRAGLTGPYEQYF.

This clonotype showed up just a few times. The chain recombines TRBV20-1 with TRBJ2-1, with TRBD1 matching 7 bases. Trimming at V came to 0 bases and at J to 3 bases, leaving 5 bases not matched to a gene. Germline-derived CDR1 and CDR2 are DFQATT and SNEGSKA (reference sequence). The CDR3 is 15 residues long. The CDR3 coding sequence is TGCAGTGCTAGAGATGAATGGGACAGCTACAATGAGCAGTTCTTC. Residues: CSARDEWDSYNEQFF.

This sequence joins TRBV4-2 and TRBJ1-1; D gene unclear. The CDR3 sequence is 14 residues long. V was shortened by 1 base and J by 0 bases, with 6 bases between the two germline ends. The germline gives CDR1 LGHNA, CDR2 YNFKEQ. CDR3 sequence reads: CASSQGSMNTEAFF. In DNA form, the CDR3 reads TGTGCCAGCAGCCAAGGGTCCATGAACACTGAAGCTTTCTTT.

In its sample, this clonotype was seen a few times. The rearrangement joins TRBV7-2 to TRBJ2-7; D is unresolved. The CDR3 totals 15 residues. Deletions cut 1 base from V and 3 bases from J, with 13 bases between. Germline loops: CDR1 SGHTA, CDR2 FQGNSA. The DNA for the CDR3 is TGTGCCAGCAGCTTAGTGGAGAGGAATCTCTACGAGCAGTACTTC. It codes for CASSLVERNLYEQYF.